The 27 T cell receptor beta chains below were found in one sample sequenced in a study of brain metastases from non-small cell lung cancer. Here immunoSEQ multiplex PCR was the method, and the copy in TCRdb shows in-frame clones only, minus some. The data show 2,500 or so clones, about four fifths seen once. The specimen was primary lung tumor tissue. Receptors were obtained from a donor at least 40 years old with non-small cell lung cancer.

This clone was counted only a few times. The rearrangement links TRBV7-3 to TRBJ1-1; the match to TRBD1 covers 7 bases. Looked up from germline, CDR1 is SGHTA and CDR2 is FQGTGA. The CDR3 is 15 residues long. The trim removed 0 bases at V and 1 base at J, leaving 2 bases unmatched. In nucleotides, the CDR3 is TGTGCCAGCAGCTTAACGGCAGGGGGGAACACTGAAGCTTTCTTT. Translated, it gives CASSLTAGGNTEAFF.

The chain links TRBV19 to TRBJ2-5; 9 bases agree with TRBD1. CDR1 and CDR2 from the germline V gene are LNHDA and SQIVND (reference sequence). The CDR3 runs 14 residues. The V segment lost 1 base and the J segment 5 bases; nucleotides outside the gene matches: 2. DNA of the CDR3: TGTGCCAGTAGTATAGGAGGGACAGGGGAGACCCAGTACTTC. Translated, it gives CASSIGGTGETQYF.

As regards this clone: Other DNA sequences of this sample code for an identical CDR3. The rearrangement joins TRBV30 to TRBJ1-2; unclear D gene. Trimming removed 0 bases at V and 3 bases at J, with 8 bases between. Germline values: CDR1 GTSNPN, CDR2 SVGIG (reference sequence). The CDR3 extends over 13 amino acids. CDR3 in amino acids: CAWSVRGYYGYTF. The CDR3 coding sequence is TGTGCCTGGAGTGTACGGGGATACTATGGCTACACCTTC. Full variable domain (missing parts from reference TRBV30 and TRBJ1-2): SQTIHQWPATLVQPVGSPLSLECTVEGTSNPNLYWYRQAAGRGLQLLFYSVGIGQISSEVPQNLSASRPQDRQFILSSKKLLLSDSGFYLCAWSVRGYYGYTFGSGTRLTVV.

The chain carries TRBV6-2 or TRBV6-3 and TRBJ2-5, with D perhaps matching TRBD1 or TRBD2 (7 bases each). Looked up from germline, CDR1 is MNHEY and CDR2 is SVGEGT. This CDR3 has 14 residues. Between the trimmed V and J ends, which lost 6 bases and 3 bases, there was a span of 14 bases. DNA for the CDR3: TGTGCCAGCAGCTGGGAGGGGGCAGAAGAGACCCAGTACTTC. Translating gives CASSWEGAEETQYF.

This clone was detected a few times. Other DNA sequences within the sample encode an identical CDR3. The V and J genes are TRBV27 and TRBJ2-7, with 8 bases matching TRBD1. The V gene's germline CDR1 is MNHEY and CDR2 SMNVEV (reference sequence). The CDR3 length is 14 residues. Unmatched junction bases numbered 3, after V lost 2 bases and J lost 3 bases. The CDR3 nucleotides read TGTGCCAGCAGTTTACAGGGGGCTAACTACGAGCAGTACTTC. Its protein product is CASSLQGANYEQYF.

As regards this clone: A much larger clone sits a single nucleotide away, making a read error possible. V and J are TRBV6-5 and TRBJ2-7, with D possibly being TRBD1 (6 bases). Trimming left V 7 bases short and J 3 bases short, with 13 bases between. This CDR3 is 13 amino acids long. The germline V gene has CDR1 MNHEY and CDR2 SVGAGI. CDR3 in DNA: TGTGCCAGCACTTCCCCGGACAGCTACGAGCAGTACTTC. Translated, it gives CASTSPDSYEQYF.

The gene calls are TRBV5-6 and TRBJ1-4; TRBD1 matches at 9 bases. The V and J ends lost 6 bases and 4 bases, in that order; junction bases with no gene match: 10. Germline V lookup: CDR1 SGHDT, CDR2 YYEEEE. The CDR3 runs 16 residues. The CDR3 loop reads CASNSATGGFNEKLFF. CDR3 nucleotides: TGTGCCAGCAACTCGGCCACAGGGGGCTTTAATGAAAAACTGTTTTTT. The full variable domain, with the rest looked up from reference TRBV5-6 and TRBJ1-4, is DAGVTQSPTHLIKTRGQQVTLRCSPKSGHDTVSWYQQALGQGPQFIFQYYEEEERQRGNFPDRFSGHQFPNYSSELNVNALLLGDSALYLCASNSATGGFNEKLFFGSGTQLSVL.

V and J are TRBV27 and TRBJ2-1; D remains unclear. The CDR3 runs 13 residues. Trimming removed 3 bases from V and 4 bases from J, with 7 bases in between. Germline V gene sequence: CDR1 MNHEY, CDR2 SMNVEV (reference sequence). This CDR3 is CASSLTDYNEQFF. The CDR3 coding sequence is TGTGCCAGCAGTTTGACGGATTACAATGAGCAGTTCTTC.

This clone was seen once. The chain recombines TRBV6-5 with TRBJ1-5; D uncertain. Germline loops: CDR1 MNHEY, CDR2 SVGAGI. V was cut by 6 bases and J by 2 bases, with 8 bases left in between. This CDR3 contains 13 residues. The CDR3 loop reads CASRKRGNQPQHF. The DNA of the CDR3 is TGTGCCAGCAGGAAACGGGGCAATCAGCCCCAGCATTTT.

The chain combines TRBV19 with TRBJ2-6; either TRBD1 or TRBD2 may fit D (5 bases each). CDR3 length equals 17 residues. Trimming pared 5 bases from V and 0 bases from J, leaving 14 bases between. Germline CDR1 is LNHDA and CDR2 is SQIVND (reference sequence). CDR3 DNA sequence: TGTGCCAGTAGTCCTCGGGACGCAACCTCTGGGGCCAACGTCCTGACTTTC. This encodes CASSPRDATSGANVLTF.

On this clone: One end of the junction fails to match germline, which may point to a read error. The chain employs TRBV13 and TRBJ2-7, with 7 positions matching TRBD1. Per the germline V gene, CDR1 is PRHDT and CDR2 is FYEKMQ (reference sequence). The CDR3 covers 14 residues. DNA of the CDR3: TGTGCCAACAGCCCTTCACAGGGGTCCTACGAGCAGTACTTC. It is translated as CANSPSQGSYEQYF.

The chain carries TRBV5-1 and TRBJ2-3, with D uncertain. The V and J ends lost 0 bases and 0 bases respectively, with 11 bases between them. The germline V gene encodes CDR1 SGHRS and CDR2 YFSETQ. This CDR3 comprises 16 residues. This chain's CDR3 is CASSLAINPSTDTQYF. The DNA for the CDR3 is TGCGCCAGCAGCTTGGCAATAAACCCGAGCACAGATACGCAGTATTTT. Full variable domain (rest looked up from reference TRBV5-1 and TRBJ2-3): KAGVTQTPRYLIKTRGQQVTLSCSPISGHRSVSWYQQTPGQGLQFLFEYFSETQRNKGNFPGRFSGRQFSNSRSEMNVSTLELGDSALYLCASSLAINPSTDTQYFGPGTRLTVL.

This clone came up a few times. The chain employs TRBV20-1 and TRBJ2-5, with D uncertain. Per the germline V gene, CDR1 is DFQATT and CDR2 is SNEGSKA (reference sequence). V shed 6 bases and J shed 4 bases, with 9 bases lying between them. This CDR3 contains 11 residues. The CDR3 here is CSAPLRETQYF. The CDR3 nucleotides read TGCAGTGCCCCTCTGAGAGAGACCCAGTACTTC.

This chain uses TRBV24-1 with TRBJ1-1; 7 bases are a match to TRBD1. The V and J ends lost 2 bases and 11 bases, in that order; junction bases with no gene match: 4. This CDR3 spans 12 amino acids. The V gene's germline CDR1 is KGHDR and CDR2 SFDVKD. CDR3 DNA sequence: TGTGCCACCAGTGATTCTCAGGGGGAGGCTTTCTTT. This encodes CATSDSQGEAFF.

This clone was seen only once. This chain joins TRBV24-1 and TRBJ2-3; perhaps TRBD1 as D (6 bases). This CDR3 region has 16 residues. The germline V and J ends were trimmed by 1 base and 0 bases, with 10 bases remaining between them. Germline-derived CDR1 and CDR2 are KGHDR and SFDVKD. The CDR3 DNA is TGTGCCACCAGTGATTTAGGGGGTCCTAGCACAGATACGCAGTATTTT. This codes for CATSDLGGPSTDTQYF.

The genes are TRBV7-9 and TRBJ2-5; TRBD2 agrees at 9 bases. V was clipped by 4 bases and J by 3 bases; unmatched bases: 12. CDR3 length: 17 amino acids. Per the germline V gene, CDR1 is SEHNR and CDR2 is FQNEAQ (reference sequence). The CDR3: CASSSPLGGGGKETQYF. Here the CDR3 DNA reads TGTGCCAGCAGCTCACCACTGGGCGGGGGGGGAAAAGAGACCCAGTACTTC.

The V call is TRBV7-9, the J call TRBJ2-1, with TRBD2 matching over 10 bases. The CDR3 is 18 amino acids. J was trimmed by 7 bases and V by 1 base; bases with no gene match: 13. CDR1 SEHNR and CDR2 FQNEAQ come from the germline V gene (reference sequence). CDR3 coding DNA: TGTGCCAGCAGCTTAGAGTCTACAGCGGGGGGGCCTGGAAATGAGCAGTTCTTC. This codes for CASSLESTAGGPGNEQFF. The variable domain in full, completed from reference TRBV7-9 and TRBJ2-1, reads DTGVSQNPRHKITKRGQNVTFRCDPISEHNRLYWYRQTLGQGPEFLTYFQNEAQLEKSRLLSDRFSAERPKGSFSTLEIQRTEQGDSAMYLCASSLESTAGGPGNEQFFGPGTRLTVL.

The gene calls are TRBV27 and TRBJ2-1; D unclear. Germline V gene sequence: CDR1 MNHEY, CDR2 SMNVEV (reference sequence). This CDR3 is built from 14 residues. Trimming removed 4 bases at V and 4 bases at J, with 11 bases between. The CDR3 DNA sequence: TGTGCCAGCAGTTCAGACCCGTTTTACAATGAGCAGTTCTTC. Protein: CASSSDPFYNEQFF.

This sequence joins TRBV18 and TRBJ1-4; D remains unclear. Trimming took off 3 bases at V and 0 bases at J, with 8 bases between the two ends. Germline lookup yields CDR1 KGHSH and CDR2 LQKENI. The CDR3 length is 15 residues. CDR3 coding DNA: TGTGCCAGCTCACCGAGACAAGCAACTAATGAAAAACTGTTTTTT. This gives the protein CASSPRQATNEKLFF.

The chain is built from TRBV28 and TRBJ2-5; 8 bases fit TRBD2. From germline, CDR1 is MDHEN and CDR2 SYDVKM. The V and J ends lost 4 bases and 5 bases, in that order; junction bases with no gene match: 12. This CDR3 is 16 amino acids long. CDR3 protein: CASSSQREWARETQYF. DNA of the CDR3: TGTGCCAGCAGTTCCCAGCGGGAGTGGGCTCGGGAGACCCAGTACTTC.

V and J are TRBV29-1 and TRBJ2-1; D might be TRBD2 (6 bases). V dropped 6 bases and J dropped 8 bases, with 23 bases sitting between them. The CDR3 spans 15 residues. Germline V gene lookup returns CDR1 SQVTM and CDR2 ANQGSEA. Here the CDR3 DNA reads TGCAGCGTGAAAGGGAGGTCTGCGACGGCCGATGAGCAGTTCTTC. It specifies CSVKGRSATADEQFF.

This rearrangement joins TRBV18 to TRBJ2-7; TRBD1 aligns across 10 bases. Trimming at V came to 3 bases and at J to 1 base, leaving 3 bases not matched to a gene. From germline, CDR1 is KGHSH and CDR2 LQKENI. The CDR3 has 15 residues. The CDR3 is CASSPGTGASYEQYF. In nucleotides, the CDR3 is TGTGCCAGCTCACCCGGGACAGGGGCTTCCTACGAGCAGTACTTC.

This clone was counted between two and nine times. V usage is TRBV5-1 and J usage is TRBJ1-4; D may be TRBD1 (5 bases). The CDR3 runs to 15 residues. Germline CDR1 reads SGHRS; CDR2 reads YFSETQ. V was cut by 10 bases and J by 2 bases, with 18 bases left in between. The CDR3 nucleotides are TGCGCCCCCCTAAGGGGCCTTACTACTAATGAAAAACTGTTTTTT. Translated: CAPLRGLTTNEKLFF.

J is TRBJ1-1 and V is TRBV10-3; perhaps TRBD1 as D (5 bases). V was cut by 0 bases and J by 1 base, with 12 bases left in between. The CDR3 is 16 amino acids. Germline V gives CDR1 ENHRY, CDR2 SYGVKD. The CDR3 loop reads CAISESRGRGNTEAFF. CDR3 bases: TGTGCCATCAGTGAGTCGAGGGGACGGGGGAACACTGAAGCTTTCTTT.

The CDR3: CAISEAWDRENYGYTF. The CDR3 DNA follows: TGTGCCATCAGTGAGGCGTGGGACAGGGAAAACTATGGCTACACCTTC. This chain connects TRBV10-3 to TRBJ1-2; TRBD1 matches 9 bases. The trim removed 2 bases at V and 2 bases at J, leaving 6 bases unmatched. CDR1 and CDR2 (germline): ENHRY, SYGVKD. The CDR3 length is 16 residues.

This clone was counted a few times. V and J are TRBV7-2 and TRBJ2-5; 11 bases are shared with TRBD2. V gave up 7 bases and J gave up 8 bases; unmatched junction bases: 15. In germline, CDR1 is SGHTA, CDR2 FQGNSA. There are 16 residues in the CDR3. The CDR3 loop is CASTSPGTSGLGTQYF. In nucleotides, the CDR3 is TGTGCCAGCACCTCCCCAGGGACTAGCGGTTTGGGAACCCAGTACTTC.

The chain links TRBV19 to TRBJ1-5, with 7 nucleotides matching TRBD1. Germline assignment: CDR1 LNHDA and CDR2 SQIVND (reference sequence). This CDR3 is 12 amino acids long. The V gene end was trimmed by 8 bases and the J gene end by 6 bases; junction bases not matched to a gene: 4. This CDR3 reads CASRQGLQPQHF. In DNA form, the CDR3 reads TGTGCCAGTCGACAGGGCCTTCAGCCCCAGCATTTT.